The entry below gives a single TCR beta chain sequence along with its context. Antigen unknown. Germline is not matched at one junction end, which may reflect a read error. Amplifying from RNA transcripts, the study obtained TCR beta CDR3 regions. HTBI primers were used in a first-round RT-PCR, which preceded a second-round multiplex PCR. MiXCR, applied by TCRdb to the multiplex PCR reads, yields one record per CDR3 protein. The sample lists over a million distinct CDR3 sequences; roughly two fifths were seen once. These data originate in a study of Graves' ophthalmopathy and Graves' hyperthyroidism. Study-wide results and limits: With approximately 88% sensitivity and approximately 79% specificity, a 13-signature model separated ophthalmopathy from stable hyperthyroidism. Also, most clonotypes expanded in the thyroid above 0.001 frequency appeared in blood.

The CDR3 loop spans 15 amino acids. The V gene's germline CDR1 is WSHSY and CDR2 SAAADI. Other autoimmune diseases, uncontrolled infections, pregnancy or lactation ruled patients out of participation. Diagnosis relied on clinical symptoms, serum thyroxine, TRAb, thyroid ultrasound and orbital computed tomography. V and J are TRBV10-2 and TRBJ1-1; 9 bases line up with TRBD1. Input material: peripheral blood or thyroid tissue (not recorded which). The source is an adult man with Graves' hyperthyroidism. CDR3 region: CAISETGGRVTEAFF. CDR3 DNA: TGTGCCATCAGTGAGACAGGGGGAAGGGTCACTGAAGCTTTCTTT.